This T cell receptor beta chain was sequenced during a study of siplizumab effects on memory and regulatory T cells. Study outcomes and limitations: The authors could not assign a naive or memory phenotype to roughly 75-97% of proliferating CD4+ or CD8+ clones. A small minority of alloreactive clones were mapped to unstimulated subsets.

The V gene end was trimmed by 6 bases and the J gene end by 8 bases; junction bases not matched to a gene: 9. The germline gives CDR1 MGHRA, CDR2 YSYEKL. The CDR3 extends over 14 amino acids. About this clone itself: Its antigen is as yet unknown.

Unstimulated naive, memory, effector memory and TEMRA subsets from a few donor pairs underwent sequencing. Profiled with immunoSEQ multiplex PCR; TCRdb holds only in-frame clones, not every one. Of tens of thousands of clones detected, around 97% appear once; the ten largest clones hold less than 1.1%. The specimen was naive CD8+ T cells sorted from blood. The V call is TRBV4-1, the J call TRBJ1-2, with 10 bases identical to TRBD1. This clonotype was obtained from a human donor in good health. The DNA for the CDR3 is TGCGCCAGCAGTTTCGACAGGGGGCAGGGAGGCTACACCTTC. Translation: CASSFDRGQGGYTF.